Listed below are T cell receptor beta chains from one sample, sequenced in a study of cytomegalovirus exposure and HLA in healthy donors. Profiling relied on immunoSEQ multiplex PCR, and the TCRdb table lists in-frame clones only, not all of them. The sample lists over 100,000 clones, nearly 80% seen once, with around 3.3% in the top ten. Sequenced: PBMCs. Receptor source: a woman in her twenties or thirties in good health and CMV-seropositive. The CDR3 runs from the conserved cysteine through the conserved F or W. D genes are given only for firm matches. Not all rows give a size; the values are once, few, many and, for expanded clones, a class.

size,length,J,V,D,CDR3,DNA
once,15,TRBJ1-4,TRBV9,TRBD1,CASSNQGVANEKLFF,TGTGCCAGCAGCAACCAGGGGGTGGCTAATGAAAAACTGTTTTTT
.,19,TRBJ2-3,TRBV10-3,TRBD2,CAISESGTSGGASTDTQYF,TGTGCCATCAGTGAGTCAGGGACTAGCGGGGGGGCGAGCACAGATACGCAGTATTTT
.,15,TRBJ2-5,TRBV5-4,.,CASSLRGRGRETQYF,TGTGCCAGCAGCCTCCGGGGGAGAGGGAGAGAGACCCAGTACTTC
.,15,TRBJ1-6,TRBV6-7,.,CASSYSCSGNSPLHF,TGTGCCAGCAGTTACTCGTGCTCCGGGAATTCACCCCTCCACTTT
.,17,TRBJ1-5,TRBV7-8,TRBD1,CASSLGYWTGGIGPQHF,TGTGCCAGCAGCTTAGGATACTGGACAGGGGGCATTGGGCCCCAGCATTTT
once,15,TRBJ2-3,TRBV19,.,CASSMSPTATDTQYF,TGTGCCAGTAGTATGTCACCAACTGCCACAGATACGCAGTATTTT
once,19,TRBJ2-6,TRBV5-6,TRBD1,CASSFLGTGAYSGANVLTF,TGTGCCAGCAGCTTTTTAGGGACAGGGGCCTACTCTGGGGCCAACGTCCTGACTTTC
.,14,TRBJ1-2,TRBV9,TRBD1,CASSPGRGLYGYTF,TGTGCCAGCAGCCCCGGCAGGGGGCTTTATGGCTACACCTTC
.,16,TRBJ2-3,TRBV19,.,CASNPEHGESTDTQYF,TGTGCCAGTAACCCGGAGCACGGAGAGAGCACAGATACGCAGTATTTT
.,14,TRBJ1-6,TRBV15,.,CATSRLTADSPLHF,TGTGCCACCAGCAGGCTGACAGCCGATTCACCCCTCCACTTT
.,15,TRBJ2-7,TRBV2,TRBD1,CASRMGQGAYYEQYF,TGTGCCAGCAGGATGGGACAGGGCGCCTATTACGAGCAGTACTTC
.,16,TRBJ2-5,TRBV5-1,TRBD2,CASSLGSGGPRETQYF,TGCGCCAGCAGCTTAGGTAGCGGGGGGCCCCGCGAGACCCAGTACTTC
.,13,TRBJ1-2,TRBV9,.,CASSVDRNYGYTF,TGTGCCAGCAGCGTGGACAGAAACTATGGCTACACCTTC
.,14,TRBJ1-2,TRBV30,.,CAWSEGVGPYGYTF,TGTGCCTGGAGTGAGGGAGTGGGCCCCTATGGCTACACCTTC
.,14,TRBJ2-7,TRBV9,.,CASSVGGRVGEQYF,TGTGCCAGCAGCGTAGGGGGCAGGGTTGGCGAGCAGTACTTC
.,15,TRBJ1-2,TRBV7-2,TRBD1,CVSSKTGTETYGYTF,TGTGTCAGCAGCAAGACCGGGACAGAGACCTATGGCTACACCTTC
.,13,TRBJ2-2,TRBV4-1,TRBD2,CASSRGGAGELFF,TGCGCCAGCAGCCGCGGGGGGGCCGGGGAGCTGTTTTTT
.,17,TRBJ2-3,TRBV5-1,TRBD2,CASSLATSGGAGDTQYF,TGCGCCAGCAGCTTGGCCACTAGCGGGGGGGCCGGAGATACGCAGTATTTT
.,13,TRBJ2-7,TRBV5-1,.,CASSPGHFYEQYF,TGCGCCAGCAGCCCCGGACACTTTTACGAGCAGTACTTC
.,14,TRBJ2-3,TRBV19,.,CASSSFAGTDTQYF,TGTGCCAGTAGTAGCTTTGCGGGCACAGATACGCAGTATTTT
.,13,TRBJ1-5,TRBV5-6,.,CASSSGREQPQHF,TGTGCCAGCAGTTCAGGGAGGGAGCAGCCCCAGCATTTT
once,15,TRBJ2-5,TRBV5-1,TRBD1,CASSRTGKGDETQYF,TGCGCCAGCAGCAGGACAGGGAAGGGGGATGAGACCCAGTACTTC
.,13,TRBJ2-3,TRBV2,.,CARHSVSTDTQYF,TGTGCCAGGCATAGCGTGAGCACAGATACGCAGTATTTT
.,16,TRBJ2-4,TRBV7-2,.,CASSLGDFLAKNIQYF,TGTGCCAGCAGCCTAGGAGATTTTTTAGCCAAAAACATTCAGTACTTC
.,17,TRBJ1-5,TRBV28,.,CASSFPPRYGRHGAQHF,TGTGCCAGCAGTTTCCCCCCACGTTATGGCCGTCATGGAGCCCAGCATTTT
.,14,TRBJ2-7,TRBV11-2,TRBD2,CASSMAGGPFEQYF,TGTGCCAGCAGCATGGCGGGGGGGCCATTCGAGCAGTACTTC
.,15,TRBJ2-1,TRBV5-1,.,CASSLAGYSYNEQFF,TGCGCCAGCAGCTTGGCCGGGTACTCCTACAATGAGCAGTTCTTC
.,15,TRBJ2-4,TRBV7-2,TRBD1,CASSRGQGALNIQYF,TGTGCCAGCAGCCGAGGACAGGGGGCTTTGAACATTCAGTACTTC
.,15,TRBJ2-1,TRBV5-6,TRBD1,CASSFGTGQYNEQFF,TGTGCCAGCAGCTTTGGCACGGGACAGTACAATGAGCAGTTCTTC
.,17,TRBJ2-3,TRBV7-3,.,CASSLVGRSRGADTQYF,TGTGCCAGCAGCTTAGTTGGCAGGAGCAGGGGGGCAGATACGCAGTATTTT
.,15,TRBJ1-2,TRBV5-1,TRBD1,CASSLVVTGVHGYTF,TGCGCCAGCAGCTTGGTAGTTACAGGGGTGCATGGCTACACCTTC
few,15,TRBJ2-1,TRBV30,.,CAWSVPGAGGNEQFF,TGTGCCTGGAGTGTACCGGGAGCGGGCGGCAATGAGCAGTTCTTC
.,17,TRBJ1-3,TRBV4-2,TRBD1,CASSEGTVTFSGNTIYF,TGTGCCAGCAGCGAAGGGACAGTTACCTTCTCTGGAAACACCATATATTTT
.,14,TRBJ2-7,TRBV5-4,.,CASSSGQKEVEQYF,TGTGCCAGCAGCTCCGGACAGAAGGAGGTCGAGCAGTACTTC
.,14,TRBJ1-1,TRBV4-3,TRBD1,CASSQSRDRGEAFF,TGCGCCAGCAGCCAAAGCCGGGACAGAGGCGAAGCTTTCTTT